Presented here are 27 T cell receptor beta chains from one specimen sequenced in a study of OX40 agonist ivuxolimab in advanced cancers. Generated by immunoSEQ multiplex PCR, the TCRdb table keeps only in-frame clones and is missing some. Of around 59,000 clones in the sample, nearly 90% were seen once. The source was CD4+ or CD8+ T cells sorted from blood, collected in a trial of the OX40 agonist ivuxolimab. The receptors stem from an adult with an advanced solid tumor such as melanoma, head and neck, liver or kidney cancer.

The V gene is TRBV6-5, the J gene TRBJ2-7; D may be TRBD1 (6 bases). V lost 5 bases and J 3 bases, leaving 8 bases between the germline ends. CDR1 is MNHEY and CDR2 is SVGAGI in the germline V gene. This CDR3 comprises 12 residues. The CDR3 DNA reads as TGTGCCAGCAGTCCCAGGGGCTACGAGCAGTACTTC. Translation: CASSPRGYEQYF.

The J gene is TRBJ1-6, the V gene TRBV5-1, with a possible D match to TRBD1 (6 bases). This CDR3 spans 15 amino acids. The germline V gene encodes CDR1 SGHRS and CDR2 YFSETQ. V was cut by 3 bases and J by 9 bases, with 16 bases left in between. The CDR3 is CASSSLDSRSSPLHF. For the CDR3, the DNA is TGCGCCAGCAGCTCCTTGGACAGTCGTAGTTCACCCCTCCACTTT.

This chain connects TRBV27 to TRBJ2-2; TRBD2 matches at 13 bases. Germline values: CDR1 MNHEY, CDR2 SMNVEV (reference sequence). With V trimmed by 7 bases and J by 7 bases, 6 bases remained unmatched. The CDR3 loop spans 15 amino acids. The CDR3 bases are TGTGCCAGCACCTCCGGGACTAGCGGGATCGGGGAGCTGTTTTTT. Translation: CASTSGTSGIGELFF.

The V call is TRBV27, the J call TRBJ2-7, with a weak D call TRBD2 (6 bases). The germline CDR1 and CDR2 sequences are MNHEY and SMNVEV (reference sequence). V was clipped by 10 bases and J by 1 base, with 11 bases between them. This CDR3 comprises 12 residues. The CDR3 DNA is TGTGCCACGGGGGAAAGGTCCTACGAGCAGTACTTC. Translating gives CATGERSYEQYF.

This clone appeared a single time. CDR3: CASSSLTREQYF. CDR3 coding DNA: TGTGCCAGCAGCTCTCTTACCCGCGAGCAGTACTTC. The chain joins TRBV13 to TRBJ2-7; D gene ambiguous. Trimming shortened V by 4 bases and J by 6 bases, and 10 bases separated the two germline ends. The CDR3 totals 12 residues. The germline V gene encodes CDR1 PRHDT and CDR2 FYEKMQ (reference sequence). Supplemented by reference TRBV13 and TRBJ2-7, the full variable domain reads AAGVIQSPRHLIKEKRETATLKCYPIPRHDTVYWYQQGPGQDPQFLISFYEKMQSDKGSIPDRFSAQQFSDYHSELNMSSLELGDSALYFCASSSLTREQYFGPGTRLTVT.

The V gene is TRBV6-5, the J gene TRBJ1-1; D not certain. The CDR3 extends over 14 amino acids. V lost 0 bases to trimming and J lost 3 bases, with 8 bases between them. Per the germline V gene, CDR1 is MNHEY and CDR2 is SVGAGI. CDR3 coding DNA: TGTGCCAGCAGTTACTCGATGTCGGACACTGAAGCTTTCTTT. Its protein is CASSYSMSDTEAFF.

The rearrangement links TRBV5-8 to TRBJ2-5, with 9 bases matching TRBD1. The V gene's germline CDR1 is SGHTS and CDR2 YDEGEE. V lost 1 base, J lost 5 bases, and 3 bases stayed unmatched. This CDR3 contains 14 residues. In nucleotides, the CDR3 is TGTGCCAGCAGCTTGACAGGGGGCCGGGAGACCCAGTACTTC. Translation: CASSLTGGRETQYF.

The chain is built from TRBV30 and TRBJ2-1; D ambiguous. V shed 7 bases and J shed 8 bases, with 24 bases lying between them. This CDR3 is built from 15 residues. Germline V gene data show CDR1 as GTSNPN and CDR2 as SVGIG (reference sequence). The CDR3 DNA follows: TGTGCCTCGTTCCCGGGTCAGAATCTTCTCGATGAGCAGTTCTTC. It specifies CASFPGQNLLDEQFF.

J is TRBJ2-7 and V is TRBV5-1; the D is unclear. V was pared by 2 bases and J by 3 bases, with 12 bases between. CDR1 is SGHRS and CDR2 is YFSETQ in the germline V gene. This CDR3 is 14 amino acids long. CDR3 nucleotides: TGCGCCAGCAGCTTCCCCGACGGATGCTACGAGCAGTACGTC. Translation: CASSFPDGCYEQYV.

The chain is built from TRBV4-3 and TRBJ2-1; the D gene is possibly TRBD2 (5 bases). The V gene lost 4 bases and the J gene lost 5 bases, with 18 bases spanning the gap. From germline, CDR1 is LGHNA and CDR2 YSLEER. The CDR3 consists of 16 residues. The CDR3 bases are TGCGCCAGCAGCCCCTGGGTTAGCGTTCTCCACAATGAGCAGTTCTTC. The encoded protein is CASSPWVSVLHNEQFF.

The CDR3 sequence is CASRPGRISYNEQFF. CDR3 nucleotide sequence: TGTGCCAGTAGGCCGGGACGAATCTCCTACAATGAGCAGTTCTTC. The J gene is TRBJ2-1, the V gene TRBV19; D is possibly TRBD1 or TRBD2 (5 bases each). Germline V gene sequence: CDR1 LNHDA, CDR2 SQIVND (reference sequence). V lost 6 bases to trimming and J lost 0 bases, with 12 bases between them. There are 15 residues in the CDR3.

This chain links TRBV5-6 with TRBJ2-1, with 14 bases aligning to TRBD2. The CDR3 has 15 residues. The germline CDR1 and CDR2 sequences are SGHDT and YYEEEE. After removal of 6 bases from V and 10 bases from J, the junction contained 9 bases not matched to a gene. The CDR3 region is CASTRGTSGSREQFF. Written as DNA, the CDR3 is TGTGCCAGCACCCGGGGGACTAGCGGGAGCAGGGAGCAGTTCTTC.

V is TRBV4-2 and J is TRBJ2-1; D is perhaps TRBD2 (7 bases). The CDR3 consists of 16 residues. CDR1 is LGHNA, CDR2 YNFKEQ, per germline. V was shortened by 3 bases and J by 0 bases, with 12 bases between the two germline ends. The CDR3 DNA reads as TGTGCCAGCAGCCACCGGGGGGCCCCCTCCTACAATGAGCAGTTCTTC. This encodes CASSHRGAPSYNEQFF.

The CDR3 protein is CASSEWKTGEQFF. The CDR3 nucleotides read TGTGCCAGCAGTGAATGGAAAACGGGTGAGCAGTTCTTC. The chain couples TRBV2 to TRBJ2-1; no clear D. V was cut by 2 bases and J by 9 bases, with 11 bases left in between. Germline lookup yields CDR1 SNHLY and CDR2 FYNNEI. The CDR3 sequence is 13 residues long.

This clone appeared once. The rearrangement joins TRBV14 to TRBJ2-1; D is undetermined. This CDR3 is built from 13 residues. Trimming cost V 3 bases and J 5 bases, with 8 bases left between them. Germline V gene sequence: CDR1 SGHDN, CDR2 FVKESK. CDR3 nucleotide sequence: TGTGCCAGCAGCCAGGGCAGACACAATGAGCAGTTCTTC. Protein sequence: CASSQGRHNEQFF.

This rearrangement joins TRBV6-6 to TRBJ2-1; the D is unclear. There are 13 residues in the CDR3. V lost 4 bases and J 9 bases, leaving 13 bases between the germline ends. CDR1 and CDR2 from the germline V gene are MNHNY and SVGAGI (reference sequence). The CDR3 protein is CASSSGLRGEQFF. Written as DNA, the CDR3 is TGTGCCAGCAGTTCTGGGCTGCGCGGTGAGCAGTTCTTC.

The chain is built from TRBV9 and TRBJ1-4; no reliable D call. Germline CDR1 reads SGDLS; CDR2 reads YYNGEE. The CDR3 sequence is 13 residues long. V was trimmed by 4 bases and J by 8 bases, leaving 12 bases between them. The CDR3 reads CASSRGRSEKLFF. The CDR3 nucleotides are TGTGCCAGCAGCCGAGGGAGGAGCGAAAAACTGTTTTTT. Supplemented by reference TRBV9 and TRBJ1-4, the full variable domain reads DSGVTQTPKHLITATGQRVTLRCSPRSGDLSVYWYQQSLDQGLQFLIQYYNGEERAKGNILERFSAQQFPDLHSELNLSSLELGDSALYFCASSRGRSEKLFFGSGTQLSVL.

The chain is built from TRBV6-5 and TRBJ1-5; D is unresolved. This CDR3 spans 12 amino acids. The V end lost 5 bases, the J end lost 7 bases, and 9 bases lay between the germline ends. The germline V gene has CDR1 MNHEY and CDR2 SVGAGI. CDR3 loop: CASSQRGQPQHF. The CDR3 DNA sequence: TGTGCCAGCAGTCAAAGAGGCCAGCCCCAGCATTTT.

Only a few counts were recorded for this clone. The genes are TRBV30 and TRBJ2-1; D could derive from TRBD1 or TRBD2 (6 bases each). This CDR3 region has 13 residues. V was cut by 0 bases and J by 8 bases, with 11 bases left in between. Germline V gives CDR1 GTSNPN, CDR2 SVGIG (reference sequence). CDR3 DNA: TGTGCCTGGAGTGTAAATCGGGGGCATGAGCAGTTCTTC. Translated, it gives CAWSVNRGHEQFF.

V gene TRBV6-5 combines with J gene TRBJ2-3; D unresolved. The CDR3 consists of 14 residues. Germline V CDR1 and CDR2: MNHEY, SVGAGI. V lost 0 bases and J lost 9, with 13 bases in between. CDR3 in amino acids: CASSYSSSVITQYF. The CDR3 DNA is TGTGCCAGCAGTTACTCGTCGAGTGTCATAACGCAGTATTTT.

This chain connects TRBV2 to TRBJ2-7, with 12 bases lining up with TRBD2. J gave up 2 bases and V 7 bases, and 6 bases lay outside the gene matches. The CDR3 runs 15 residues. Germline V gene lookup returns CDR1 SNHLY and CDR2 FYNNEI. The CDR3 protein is CASITGLAGTYEQYF. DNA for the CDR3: TGTGCCAGCATCACCGGACTAGCGGGAACCTACGAGCAGTACTTC.

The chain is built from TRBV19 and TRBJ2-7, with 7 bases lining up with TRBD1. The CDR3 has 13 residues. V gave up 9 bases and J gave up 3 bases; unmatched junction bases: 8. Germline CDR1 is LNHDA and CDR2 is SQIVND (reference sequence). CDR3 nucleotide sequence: TGTGCCAGCGGCTCAGGGGGTCTCTACGAGCAGTACTTC. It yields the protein CASGSGGLYEQYF.

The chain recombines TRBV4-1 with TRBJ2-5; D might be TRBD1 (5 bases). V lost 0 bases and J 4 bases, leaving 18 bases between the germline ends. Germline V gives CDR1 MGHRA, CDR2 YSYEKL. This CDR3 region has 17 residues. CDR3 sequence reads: CASSQDLATQGRETQYF. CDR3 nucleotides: TGCGCCAGCAGCCAAGATCTGGCAACTCAGGGCAGAGAGACCCAGTACTTC.

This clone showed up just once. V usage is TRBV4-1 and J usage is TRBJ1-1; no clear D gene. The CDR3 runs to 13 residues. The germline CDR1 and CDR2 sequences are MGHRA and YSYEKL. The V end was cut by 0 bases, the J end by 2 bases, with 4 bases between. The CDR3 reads CASSQDSNTEAFF. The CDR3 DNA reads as TGCGCCAGCAGCCAAGATTCCAACACTGAAGCTTTCTTT.

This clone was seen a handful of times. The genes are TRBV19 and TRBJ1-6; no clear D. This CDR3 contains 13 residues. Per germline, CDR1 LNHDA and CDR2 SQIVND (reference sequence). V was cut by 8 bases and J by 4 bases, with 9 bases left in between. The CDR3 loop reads CASGDTYNSPLHF. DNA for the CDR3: TGTGCCAGTGGTGACACGTATAATTCACCCCTCCACTTT.

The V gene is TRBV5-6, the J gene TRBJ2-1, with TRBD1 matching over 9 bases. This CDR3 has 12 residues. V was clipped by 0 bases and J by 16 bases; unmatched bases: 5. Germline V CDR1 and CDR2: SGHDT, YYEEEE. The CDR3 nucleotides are TGTGCCAGCAGCTTGGTCGGGACAGGGCTTTTCTTC. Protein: CASSLVGTGLFF.

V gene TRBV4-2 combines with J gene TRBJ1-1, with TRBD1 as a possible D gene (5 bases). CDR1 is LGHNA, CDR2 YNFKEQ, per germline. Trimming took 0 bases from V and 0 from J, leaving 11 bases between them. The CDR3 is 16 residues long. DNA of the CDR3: TGTGCCAGCAGCCAAGAATTGATGGACATGAACACTGAAGCTTTCTTT. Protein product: CASSQELMDMNTEAFF.